What follows are 8 T cell receptor beta chains derived from one specimen sequenced in a study of immune evolution from preneoplasia to lung adenocarcinoma. The data were produced by immunoSEQ multiplex PCR, yet TCRdb's version contains in-frame clones alone and is incomplete. The sample lists about 6,500 clones; 75% to 90% were seen once. The sample was FFPE lung adenocarcinoma in situ tissue. Receptor source: a donor aged 70 or over with lung adenocarcinoma.

The V call is TRBV5-5, the J call TRBJ1-3; D remains ambiguous. Trimming removed 1 base at V and 3 bases at J, with 5 bases between. The CDR3 is 13 residues long. CDR1 and CDR2 from the germline V gene are SGHKS and YYEKEE (reference sequence). The chain's CDR3 is CASSLNSGNTIYF. CDR3 coding DNA: TGTGCCAGCAGCTTGAACAGTGGAAACACCATATATTTT. The variable domain in full, with the rest retrieved from reference TRBV5-5 and TRBJ1-3, is DAGVTQSPTHLIKTRGQQVTLRCSPISGHKSVSWYQQVLGQGPQFIFQYYEKEERGRGNFPDRFSARQFPNYSSELNVNALLLGDSALYLCASSLNSGNTIYFGEGSWLTVV.

The chain uses TRBV11-1 and TRBJ2-1; TRBD2 agrees at 13 bases. The CDR3 is 17 residues long. The germline CDR1 and CDR2 sequences are SGHAT and FQDESV (reference sequence). V trimming: 5 bases; J trimming: 2 bases; junction bases outside the gene matches: 6. This CDR3 is CASSARTSGRTYNEQFF. The CDR3 DNA sequence: TGTGCCAGCAGCGCCAGGACTAGCGGGAGAACCTACAATGAGCAGTTCTTC.

The V call is TRBV10-3, the J call TRBJ1-1; D is undetermined. This CDR3 has 12 amino acids. Trimming removed 5 bases from V and 1 base from J, with 5 bases in between. CDR1 is ENHRY and CDR2 is SYGVKD in the germline V gene. The CDR3 loop reads CAISFENTEAFF. DNA for the CDR3: TGTGCCATCAGTTTTGAGAACACTGAAGCTTTCTTT.

This clone was seen just once. J is TRBJ1-2 and V is TRBV6-1; TRBD1 matches at 9 bases. This CDR3 is built from 13 residues. The germline V gene has CDR1 MNHNS and CDR2 SASEGT. V gave up 7 bases and J gave up 4 bases; unmatched junction bases: 4. The CDR3 nucleotides are TGTGCCAGCAACACAGGGGGCGGCTATGGCTACACCTTC. Protein sequence: CASNTGGGYGYTF.

This chain uses TRBV18 with TRBJ2-7; no clear D gene. CDR1 is KGHSH, CDR2 LQKENI, per germline. The V and J ends lost 0 bases and 7 bases respectively, with 10 bases between them. This CDR3 contains 13 residues. The CDR3 reads CASSPPTVLEQYF. The DNA of the CDR3 is TGTGCCAGCTCACCACCTACCGTATTAGAGCAGTACTTC.

The chain recombines TRBV6-1 with TRBJ2-3; tentatively, D is TRBD2 (5 bases). Germline V gives CDR1 MNHNS, CDR2 SASEGT. This CDR3 spans 15 amino acids. Trimming pared 0 bases from V and 2 bases from J, leaving 9 bases between. This CDR3 reads CASSEARVVTDTQYF. The DNA of the CDR3 is TGTGCCAGCAGTGAAGCGAGGGTAGTCACAGATACGCAGTATTTT.

The chain employs TRBV19 and TRBJ1-5, with D perhaps TRBD1 (5 bases). This CDR3 contains 14 residues. Germline CDR1 and CDR2: LNHDA and SQIVND (reference sequence). Trimming stripped 5 bases from V and 6 bases from J, with 14 bases between. In nucleotides, the CDR3 is TGTGCCAGTAGTCTGGCGGGGACTGGTCAGCCCCAGCATTTT. Amino acid sequence: CASSLAGTGQPQHF.

V gene TRBV18 combines with J gene TRBJ1-2; 9 bases line up with TRBD1. This CDR3 spans 15 amino acids. Germline values: CDR1 KGHSH, CDR2 LQKENI. The junction had 7 bases not matched to a gene; V was cut back by 4 bases and J by 4 bases. CDR3 sequence: CASSLPGQGIYGYTF. CDR3 bases: TGTGCCAGCTCACTTCCGGGACAGGGAATCTATGGCTACACCTTC.